One TCR beta chain is described in this entry. The antigen is unknown. This entry comes from a study of OX40 agonist ivuxolimab in advanced cancers. For the study at large: Patients in dose escalation had liver, melanoma, kidney or head and neck cancers. Three patients had partial responses: one hepatocellular carcinoma, two cutaneous melanoma. Points from the study as a whole: Specificity for antigen went undetermined in the expanded peripheral T cells.

Clones were read by immunoSEQ multiplex PCR, and TCRdb kept only the in-frame ones, dropping some. This sample has around 83,000 clones, with roughly 80% found just once. V was shortened by 3 bases and J by 5 bases, with 8 bases between the two germline ends. The V gene's germline CDR1 is SNHLY and CDR2 FYNNEI. This CDR3 is 12 amino acids long. Sequencing used CD4+ or CD8+ T cells sorted from blood, obtained in a trial of the OX40 agonist ivuxolimab. The sequence came from an adult with an advanced solid tumor such as melanoma, head and neck, liver or kidney cancer. The chain links TRBV2 to TRBJ2-7, with a tentative D call TRBD1 (5 bases). The CDR3 region is CASSDQGNEQYF. DNA of the CDR3: TGTGCCAGCAGTGATCAGGGCAACGAGCAGTACTTC.